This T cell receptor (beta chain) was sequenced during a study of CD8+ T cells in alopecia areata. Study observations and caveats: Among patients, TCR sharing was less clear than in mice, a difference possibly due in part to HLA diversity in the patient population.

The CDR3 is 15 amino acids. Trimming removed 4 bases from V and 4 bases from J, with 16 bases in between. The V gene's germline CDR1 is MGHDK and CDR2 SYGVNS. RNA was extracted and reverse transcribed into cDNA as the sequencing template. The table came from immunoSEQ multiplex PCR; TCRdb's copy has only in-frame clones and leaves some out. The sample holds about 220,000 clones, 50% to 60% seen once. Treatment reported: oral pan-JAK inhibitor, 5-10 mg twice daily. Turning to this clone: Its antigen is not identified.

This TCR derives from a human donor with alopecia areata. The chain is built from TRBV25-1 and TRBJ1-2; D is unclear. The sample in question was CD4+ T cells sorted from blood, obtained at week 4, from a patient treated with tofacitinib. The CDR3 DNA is TGTGCCAGCAGTGGGAGTCCTGGCCTACTCTATGGCTACACCTTC. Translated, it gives CASSGSPGLLYGYTF.